The 29 T cell receptor beta chains below all came from one sample that was sequenced in a study of blood T cell repertoires in COVID-19. The protocol was immunoSEQ multiplex PCR, while the TCRdb copy is restricted to in-frame clones and leaves out a portion. The sample has more than 200,000 clones, about 90% seen once; the top ten hold roughly 1.4%. The specimen was peripheral blood. These TCRs come from a man older than 75 with acute or convalescent COVID-19.

The rearrangement joins TRBV7-8 to TRBJ1-2; 7 nucleotides match TRBD1. Germline CDR1 is SGHVS and CDR2 is FQNEAQ. V lost 5 bases and J lost 3; bases outside the gene matches: 15. This CDR3 comprises 17 residues. The CDR3 DNA reads as TGTGCCAGCAGCCCCCGAATGCCGGGACAGACCTACTATGGCTACACCTTC. Translating it yields CASSPRMPGQTYYGYTF.

The rearrangement uses TRBV7-9 and TRBJ1-4, with a weak D call TRBD1 (5 bases). The V gene's germline CDR1 is SEHNR and CDR2 FQNEAQ (reference sequence). The CDR3 sequence is 15 residues long. Between the trimmed V and J ends, which lost 1 base and 4 bases, there was a span of 10 bases. CDR3 bases: TGTGCCAGCAGCTTAGTGCAGGGAAGTAATGAAAAACTGTTTTTT. Residues: CASSLVQGSNEKLFF.

This clone was recorded only once. The CDR3 sequence is CASSPSGLAEAFF. The CDR3 coding sequence is TGTGCCAGCAGCCCCTCAGGGCTCGCTGAAGCTTTCTTT. The chain couples TRBV7-3 to TRBJ1-1; D perhaps matches TRBD1 (5 bases). The CDR3 has 13 residues. V was trimmed by 5 bases and J by 6 bases, leaving 13 bases between them. Germline CDR1 and CDR2: SGHTA and FQGTGA. The whole variable domain, filled in from reference TRBV7-3 and TRBJ1-1, reads GAGVSQTPSNKVTEKGKYVELRCDPISGHTALYWYRQSLGQGPEFLIYFQGTGAADDSGLPNDRFFAVRPEGSVSTLKIQRTERGDSAVYLCASSPSGLAEAFFGQGTRLTVV.

J is TRBJ2-1 and V is TRBV27; D not certain. V was cut by 5 bases and J by 2 bases, with 13 bases left in between. The CDR3 covers 15 residues. Germline CDR1 reads MNHEY; CDR2 reads SMNVEV (reference sequence). CDR3 bases: TGTGCCAGCAGTATAACGAGAAACCCCTACAATGAGCAGTTCTTC. Translated: CASSITRNPYNEQFF.

The chain employs TRBV27 and TRBJ1-2, with 7 bases that match TRBD1. CDR1 and CDR2 from the germline V gene are MNHEY and SMNVEV (reference sequence). The CDR3 loop spans 15 amino acids. The V gene end was trimmed by 8 bases and the J gene end by 4 bases; junction bases not matched to a gene: 13. The CDR3 here is CASRDSRGLTYGYTF. CDR3 bases: TGTGCCAGCCGCGACTCTAGGGGGCTGACCTATGGCTACACCTTC.

The chain uses TRBV5-1 and TRBJ2-3, with a tentative D call TRBD2 (6 bases). This CDR3 contains 15 residues. Germline CDR1 SGHRS, CDR2 YFSETQ. V lost 4 bases and J lost 7, with 19 bases in between. The CDR3: CASSPGLPNRHTQYF. The CDR3 bases are TGCGCCAGCAGCCCGGGACTCCCCAACCGCCATACGCAGTATTTT.

This chain joins TRBV28 and TRBJ1-3, with 7 nucleotides matching TRBD1. The CDR3 loop spans 15 amino acids. The germline CDR1 and CDR2 sequences are MDHEN and SYDVKM. V shed 4 bases, J shed 2 bases, and the junction held 5 bases outside the gene matches. CDR3 in amino acids: CASSSWDSTGNTIYF. The CDR3 bases are TGTGCCAGCAGTTCATGGGACAGTACTGGAAACACCATATATTTT.

The chain uses TRBV12-3 or TRBV12-4 and TRBJ1-2, with 8 bases aligning to TRBD1. The CDR3 contains 13 residues. Trimming removed 7 bases from V and 4 bases from J; junction bases left unmatched: 5. The DNA of the CDR3 is TGTGCCAGCACCTCGGACAGGGTCTATGGCTACACCTTC. It translates to CASTSDRVYGYTF.

V is TRBV2 and J is TRBJ1-3; no firm D call. Trimming removed 6 bases from V and 2 bases from J, with 8 bases in between. The CDR3 covers 13 residues. Germline CDR1 and CDR2: SNHLY and FYNNEI. The CDR3 loop reads CASSEVPGNTIYF. The CDR3 bases are TGTGCCAGCAGCGAGGTCCCTGGAAACACCATATATTTT.

The sample holds one count of this clone. The chain is built from TRBV7-9 and TRBJ2-3; the D gene is possibly TRBD1 (5 bases). V was pared by 5 bases and J by 3 bases, with 9 bases between. The CDR3 length is 13 residues. Germline V gene data show CDR1 as SEHNR and CDR2 as FQNEAQ (reference sequence). The DNA for the CDR3 is TGTGCCAGCAGCCCGACAGAGACAGATACGCAGTATTTT. This gives the protein CASSPTETDTQYF.

The rearrangement links TRBV4-2 to TRBJ1-5; perhaps TRBD1 as D (6 bases). V lost 1 base, J lost 0 bases, and 22 bases lay in between. CDR3 size: 20 residues. The germline gives CDR1 LGHNA, CDR2 YNFKEQ. In DNA, the CDR3 is TGTGCCAGCAGCCAAGGGCCGGGACAACAAACGACCAGTAGCAATCAGCCCCAGCATTTT. Its translation is CASSQGPGQQTTSSNQPQHF.

A single count supports this clone. This chain uses TRBV11-1 with TRBJ2-3; D is uncertain. Trimming pared 3 bases from V and 2 bases from J, leaving 9 bases between. The CDR3 is made up of 14 amino acids. The V gene's germline CDR1 is SGHAT and CDR2 FQDESV (reference sequence). The CDR3, as DNA: TGTGCCAGCAGCTTGAGGCGCACCACAGATACGCAGTATTTT. Residues: CASSLRRTTDTQYF.

The genes are TRBV15 and TRBJ1-4; 8 bases align to TRBD1. The germline CDR1 and CDR2 sequences are LNHNV and YYDKDF (reference sequence). The CDR3 length is 15 residues. J gave up 2 bases and V 5 bases, and 4 bases lay outside the gene matches. The CDR3 region is CATSGRQGTNEKLFF. Here the CDR3 DNA reads TGTGCCACCAGCGGTAGACAGGGGACTAATGAAAAACTGTTTTTT. Variable domain in full (rest from reference TRBV15 and TRBJ1-4): DAMVIQNPRYQVTQFGKPVTLSCSQTLNHNVMYWYQQKSSQAPKLLFHYYDKDFNNEADTPDNFQSRRPNTSFCFLDIRSPGLGDTAMYLCATSGRQGTNEKLFFGSGTQLSVL.

The J gene is TRBJ2-7, the V gene TRBV11-3; D may be TRBD1 (6 bases). CDR1 is SGHNT, CDR2 YENEEA, per germline. Trimming removed 0 bases from V and 2 bases from J, with 8 bases in between. This CDR3 is built from 14 residues. The CDR3 DNA reads TGTGCCAGCAGCTTAGAAGGGGGAGCCTACGAGCAGTACTTC. Translation: CASSLEGGAYEQYF.

This chain connects TRBV5-1 to TRBJ2-5, with TRBD2 matching 8 bases. Germline values: CDR1 SGHRS, CDR2 YFSETQ. The trim removed 4 bases at V and 0 bases at J, leaving 5 bases unmatched. CDR3 size: 15 residues. The DNA of the CDR3 is TGCGCCAGCAGCCCCGGGGGGGGGAACCAAGAGACCCAGTACTTC. Translating it yields CASSPGGGNQETQYF.

J is TRBJ2-1 and V is TRBV7-9; D perhaps matches TRBD2 (6 bases). This CDR3 region has 15 residues. Per the germline V gene, CDR1 is SEHNR and CDR2 is FQNEAQ (reference sequence). Trimming pared 7 bases from V and 7 bases from J, leaving 20 bases between. Here the CDR3 DNA reads TGTGCCAGCACCCCCAGGGAGCGGGTATCTAATGAGCAGTTCTTC. Residues: CASTPRERVSNEQFF.

CDR3 sequence: CASSHAGTGGTEAFF. CDR3 in DNA: TGTGCCAGTAGTCATGCAGGGACAGGAGGAACTGAAGCTTTCTTT. The gene calls are TRBV19 and TRBJ1-1; TRBD1 matches 8 bases. V lost 5 bases to trimming and J lost 5 bases; unmatched junction nucleotides: 10. The CDR3 is made up of 15 amino acids. Looked up from germline, CDR1 is LNHDA and CDR2 is SQIVND (reference sequence).

The V gene is TRBV27, the J gene TRBJ1-4; 9 bases are a match to TRBD1. The germline gives CDR1 MNHEY, CDR2 SMNVEV (reference sequence). Trimming took 5 bases from V and 0 from J; bases not matched to a gene: 10. This CDR3 is 18 amino acids long. The DNA of the CDR3 is TGTGCCAGCAGTAAAGGTCGGGACAGGGTCACAACTAATGAAAAACTGTTTTTT. It codes for CASSKGRDRVTTNEKLFF.

This sequence joins TRBV5-1 and TRBJ1-1, with 7 bases that match TRBD1. The CDR3 is made up of 15 amino acids. Germline V gene sequence: CDR1 SGHRS, CDR2 YFSETQ. With 3 bases clipped from V and 6 bases from J, the junction kept 11 bases outside the gene matches. The CDR3 coding sequence is TGCGCCAGCAGCTGGAAGACAGGGTGGAGGGCTGAAGCTTTCTTT. It codes for CASSWKTGWRAEAFF.

The CDR3 coding sequence is TGTGCCAGTAGTGCCCAGACAGGGGGCCAGGGGGAGACCCAGTACTTC. Translating it yields CASSAQTGGQGETQYF. The J gene is TRBJ2-5, the V gene TRBV19, with 10 bases lining up with TRBD1. Per the germline V gene, CDR1 is LNHDA and CDR2 is SQIVND (reference sequence). This CDR3 region has 16 residues. The V gene end was trimmed by 5 bases and the J gene end by 5 bases; junction bases not matched to a gene: 11.

This sequence joins TRBV6-2 or TRBV6-3 and TRBJ2-2, with 9 nucleotides matching TRBD1. Germline-derived CDR1 and CDR2 are MNHEY and SVGEGT. The CDR3 is made up of 16 amino acids. J was trimmed by 2 bases and V by 0 bases; bases with no gene match: 1. CDR3 residues: CASSYSDRGNTGELFF. The CDR3 region has the DNA TGTGCCAGCAGTTACTCGGACAGGGGTAACACCGGGGAGCTGTTTTTT.

The chain combines TRBV7-9 with TRBJ2-1, with D unresolved. This CDR3 region has 16 residues. Trimming took off 5 bases at V and 2 bases at J, with 16 bases between the two ends. Germline CDR1 SEHNR, CDR2 FQNEAQ (reference sequence). CDR3 coding DNA: TGTGCCAGCAGCCCCACGGCGGCACCTCCCTACAATGAGCAGTTCTTC. Translating gives CASSPTAAPPYNEQFF.

The CDR3 DNA follows: TGTGCCAGCAGTTTTTGGGGAGATCAGCCCCAGCATTTT. This sequence encodes CASSFWGDQPQHF. J is TRBJ1-5 and V is TRBV27; D call uncertain. The CDR3 length is 13 residues. CDR1 is MNHEY, CDR2 SMNVEV, per germline (reference sequence). The V gene lost 3 bases and the J gene lost 5 bases, with 8 bases spanning the gap.

The chain joins TRBV6-6 to TRBJ1-6, with 7 nucleotides matching TRBD1. V lost 0 bases and J lost 8; bases outside the gene matches: 1. This CDR3 has 14 amino acids. Germline-derived CDR1 and CDR2 are MNHNY and SVGAGI (reference sequence). The CDR3 nucleotides read TGTGCCAGCAGTTACTCGGACAGGTATTCACCCCTCCACTTT. Translating gives CASSYSDRYSPLHF.

V and J are TRBV10-3 and TRBJ2-5; TRBD1 agrees at 7 bases. CDR3 length: 16 amino acids. Per germline, CDR1 ENHRY and CDR2 SYGVKD. J gave up 5 bases and V 0 bases, and 9 bases lay outside the gene matches. CDR3 sequence: CAISESRRDSKETQYF. Written as DNA, the CDR3 is TGTGCCATCAGTGAGTCGAGAAGGGACAGCAAGGAGACCCAGTACTTC.

This clone was detected once. The V call is TRBV15, the J call TRBJ2-5, with 7 bases fitting TRBD1. CDR3 size: 15 residues. V trimming: 5 bases; J trimming: 4 bases; junction bases outside the gene matches: 10. The germline V gene encodes CDR1 LNHNV and CDR2 YYDKDF (reference sequence). CDR3 coding DNA: TGTGCCACCAGCCCGGTCGACAGGGCCTCAGAGACCCAGTACTTC. Its translation: CATSPVDRASETQYF.

The genes are TRBV28 and TRBJ1-2; D is unresolved. In germline, CDR1 is MDHEN, CDR2 SYDVKM. The length of the CDR3 is 14 residues. The V gene lost 2 bases and the J gene lost 4 bases, with 11 bases spanning the gap. This CDR3 is CASSLPPVTYGYTF. The CDR3 DNA sequence: TGTGCCAGCAGTTTACCCCCAGTCACCTATGGCTACACCTTC.

This clone was detected once. The chain recombines TRBV19 with TRBJ2-1, with TRBD2 identical over 8 bases. The CDR3 totals 16 residues. Germline V gene sequence: CDR1 LNHDA, CDR2 SQIVND (reference sequence). Trimming removed 3 bases from V and 4 bases from J; junction bases left unmatched: 8. DNA for the CDR3: TGTGCCAGTAGTATCTCGTCCCAGCGGGGGTACAATGAGCAGTTCTTC. This gives the protein CASSISSQRGYNEQFF.

This chain connects TRBV25-1 to TRBJ1-6; a possible D gene is TRBD1 (6 bases). There are 14 residues in the CDR3. Germline assignment: CDR1 MGHDK and CDR2 SYGVNS. Deletions cut 4 bases from V and 6 bases from J, with 10 bases between. As DNA, the CDR3 is TGTGCCAGCAGTGTATCCAGGGGTAATTCACCCCTCCACTTT. Encoded protein: CASSVSRGNSPLHF.